The 12 T cell receptor beta chains presented below share a single source sample, sequenced in a study of molecular identifiers for immune sequencing clone quantification. TCRdb reanalysed the PCR reads using MiXCR and keeps one entry per CDR3 protein. Among around 40,000 distinct CDR3 sequences, under 25% were seen once, and the ten largest hold more than 0.95%. Specimen: naive CD8+ T cells from blood, with Jurkat cell RNA spiked in. Specified subset: FACS-sorted CD8+CD4-CCR7+CD45RA+ naive T cells. All receptors come from a human donor in good health. Some libraries in this study had Jurkat cell RNA spiked in.

This clonotype was detected many times. The rearrangement uses TRBV27 and TRBJ2-7; the D gene is possibly TRBD2 (6 bases). The CDR3 is made up of 15 amino acids. V gave up 1 base and J gave up 4 bases, with 14 bases separating them. The V gene's germline CDR1 is MNHEY and CDR2 SMNVEV (reference sequence). CDR3 bases: TGTGCCAGCAGTTTATTCGGTAGCGGAGTTTACGAGCAGTACTTC. Translated: CASSLFGSGVYEQYF.

This clonotype was recorded many times. The V call is TRBV24-1, the J call TRBJ2-1; no definite D call. CDR3 length: 13 amino acids. With 8 bases removed from V and 5 bases from J, the gap between germline ends came to 12 bases. Germline V gene sequence: CDR1 KGHDR, CDR2 SFDVKD. The DNA of the CDR3 is TGTGCCACCAACTCCGGCGCGCACAATGAGCAGTTCTTC. Its translation: CATNSGAHNEQFF.

In its sample, this clonotype was seen many times. CDR3 protein: CASSGGGNNEQFF. The CDR3 nucleotides read TGTGCCAGCAGCGGAGGGGGGAACAATGAGCAGTTCTTC. V and J are TRBV7-9 and TRBJ2-1; perhaps D is TRBD1 or TRBD2 (6 bases each). V dropped 5 bases and J dropped 5 bases, with 10 bases sitting between them. The germline V gene encodes CDR1 SEHNR and CDR2 FQNEAQ (reference sequence). This CDR3 comprises 13 residues.

In this sample, this clonotype turned up many times. This chain connects TRBV4-3 to TRBJ1-1; D gene unclear. The germline V gene has CDR1 LGHNA and CDR2 YSLEER. The CDR3 has 15 residues. V shed 0 bases and J shed 2 bases, with 10 bases lying between them. The CDR3 is CASSQEITFNTEAFF. The CDR3 DNA is TGCGCCAGCAGCCAAGAAATTACGTTCAACACTGAAGCTTTCTTT.

V usage is TRBV4-3 and J usage is TRBJ1-1; D is unclear. The germline gives CDR1 LGHNA, CDR2 YSLEER. Trimming pared 0 bases from V and 3 bases from J, leaving 11 bases between. This CDR3 has 15 residues. This CDR3 is CASSQDSSGYTEAFF. The CDR3 DNA reads TGCGCCAGCAGCCAAGATTCTTCGGGGTACACTGAAGCTTTCTTT.

This clonotype appeared many times. This chain uses TRBV4-2 with TRBJ2-3; D uncertain. Between the trimmed V and J ends, which lost 4 bases and 1 base, there was a span of 9 bases. In germline, CDR1 is LGHNA, CDR2 YNFKEQ. This CDR3 has 14 residues. CDR3 DNA: TGTGCCAGCAGCCCGGCAATAGGCACAGATACGCAGTATTTT. The encoded protein is CASSPAIGTDTQYF.

This clonotype has a count of ten or more. V gene TRBV6-1 combines with J gene TRBJ2-3; D remains ambiguous. The germline V gene has CDR1 MNHNS and CDR2 SASEGT. Trimming took 0 bases from V and 0 from J, leaving 13 bases between them. This CDR3 has 17 amino acids. This CDR3 reads CASSEAAVPESTDTQYF. The CDR3 DNA reads TGTGCCAGCAGTGAAGCCGCCGTCCCGGAAAGCACAGATACGCAGTATTTT.

This clonotype appeared many times. The chain couples TRBV7-2 to TRBJ2-2; unclear D gene. Germline V gene data show CDR1 as SGHTA and CDR2 as FQGNSA. Trimming pared 1 base from V and 9 bases from J, leaving 6 bases between. This CDR3 comprises 12 residues. The CDR3 bases are TGTGCCAGCAGCTTAGTCCCCTGGGAGCTGTTTTTT. Amino acid sequence: CASSLVPWELFF.

This clonotype was observed many times. The chain couples TRBV20-1 to TRBJ2-7; 9 nucleotides match TRBD1. The J segment lost 1 base and the V segment lost 2 bases, leaving 3 bases of the junction unmatched. Germline V CDR1 and CDR2: DFQATT, SNEGSKA (reference sequence). CDR3 length equals 14 residues. CDR3 sequence reads: CSARPGQGSYEQYF. For the CDR3, the DNA is TGCAGTGCTAGACCGGGACAGGGATCCTACGAGCAGTACTTC.

This clonotype has ten or more counts. This chain links TRBV12-3 or TRBV12-4 with TRBJ1-5; D is unresolved. The germline V and J ends were trimmed by 7 bases and 3 bases, with 10 bases remaining between them. CDR3 length equals 13 residues. CDR3: CASNSDINQPQHF. The CDR3 DNA reads as TGTGCCAGCAACAGCGATATCAATCAGCCCCAGCATTTT.

This clonotype was counted ten times or more. The chain combines TRBV19 with TRBJ1-1; tentatively, D is TRBD1 (6 bases). Trimming removed 7 bases at V and 1 base at J, with 13 bases between. Germline values: CDR1 LNHDA, CDR2 SQIVND (reference sequence). This CDR3 region has 14 residues. CDR3 DNA sequence: TGTGCCAGTACCGCGACAGGCCGGAACACTGAAGCTTTCTTT. Protein product: CASTATGRNTEAFF.

Ten or more counts support this clonotype. This chain joins TRBV13 and TRBJ1-1; 7 nucleotides line up with TRBD1. Germline V gene sequence: CDR1 PRHDT, CDR2 FYEKMQ (reference sequence). This CDR3 is 15 amino acids long. V was pared by 0 bases and J by 4 bases, with 5 bases of the junction left unmatched. The CDR3 DNA reads as TGTGCCAGCAGCTTAGGCCTTCAGGGGGTCACTGAAGCTTTCTTT. It is translated as CASSLGLQGVTEAFF.